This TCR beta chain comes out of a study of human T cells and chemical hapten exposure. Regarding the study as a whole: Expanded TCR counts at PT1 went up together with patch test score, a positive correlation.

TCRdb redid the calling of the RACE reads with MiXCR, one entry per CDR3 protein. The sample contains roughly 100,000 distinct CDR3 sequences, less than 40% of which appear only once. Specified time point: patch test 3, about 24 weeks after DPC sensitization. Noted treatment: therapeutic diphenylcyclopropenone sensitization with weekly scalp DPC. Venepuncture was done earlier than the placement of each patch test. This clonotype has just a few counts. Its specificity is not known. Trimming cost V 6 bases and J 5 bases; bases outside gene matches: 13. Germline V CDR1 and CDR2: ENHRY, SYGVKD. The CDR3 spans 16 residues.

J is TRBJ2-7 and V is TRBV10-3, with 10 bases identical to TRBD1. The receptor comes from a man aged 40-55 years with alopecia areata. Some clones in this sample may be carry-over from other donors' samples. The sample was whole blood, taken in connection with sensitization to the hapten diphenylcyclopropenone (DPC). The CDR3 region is CAISAKTSGTGDEQYF. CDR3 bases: TGTGCCATCAGCGCAAAAACTTCCGGGACAGGGGACGAGCAGTACTTC.